The present TCR beta chain was sequenced within a study of T-cell memory formation after mild COVID-19. TCRdb itself ran the 5' RACE reads through MiXCR, one entry per CDR3 protein. The table includes fewer than 450,000 distinct CDR3 sequences, around a fifth detected once. This clonotype rates as medium-sized. This TCR was recovered from an adult woman who had mild COVID-19 (a few samples of this study predate the infection). Cell type and time point are not known. Sample: PBMCs or a T cell subset sorted from them (not recorded which).

The CDR3 coding sequence is TGTGCCATCAGTGAGTCTGCACTAGCGGGTTGGCCTGATACGCAGTATTTT. It specifies CAISESALAGWPDTQYF. J is TRBJ2-3 and V is TRBV10-3; 9 nucleotides line up with TRBD2. Germline CDR1 is ENHRY and CDR2 is SYGVKD. The junction had 10 bases not matched to a gene; V was cut back by 0 bases and J by 6 bases. The CDR3 contains 17 residues.